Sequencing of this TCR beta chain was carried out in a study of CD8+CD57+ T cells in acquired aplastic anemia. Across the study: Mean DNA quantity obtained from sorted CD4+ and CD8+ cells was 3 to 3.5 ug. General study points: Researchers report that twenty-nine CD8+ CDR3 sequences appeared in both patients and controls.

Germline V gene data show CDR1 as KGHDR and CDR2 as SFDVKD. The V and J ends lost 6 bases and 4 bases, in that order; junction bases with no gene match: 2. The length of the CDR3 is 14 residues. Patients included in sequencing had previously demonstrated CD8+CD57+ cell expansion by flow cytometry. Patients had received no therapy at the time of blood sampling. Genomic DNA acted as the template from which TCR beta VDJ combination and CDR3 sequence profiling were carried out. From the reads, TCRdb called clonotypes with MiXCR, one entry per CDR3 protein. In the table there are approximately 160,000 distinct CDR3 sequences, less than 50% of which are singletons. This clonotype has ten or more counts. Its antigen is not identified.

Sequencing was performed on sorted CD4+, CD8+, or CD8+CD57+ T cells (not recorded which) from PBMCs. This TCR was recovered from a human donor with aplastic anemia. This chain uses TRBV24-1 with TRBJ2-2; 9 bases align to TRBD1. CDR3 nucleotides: TGTGCCACCAGTCGACAGGGGGGCACCGGGGAGCTGTTTTTT. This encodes CATSRQGGTGELFF.